This TCR beta chain was found in a study of blood T cell repertoires in COVID-19. Libraries were prepared by immunoSEQ multiplex PCR; TCRdb keeps only in-frame clonotypes and omits some of them. The table has about 230,000 clones, roughly 84% seen once; the top ten hold around 0.98%. The V gene's germline CDR1 is MNHNS and CDR2 SASEGT. CDR3 length: 15 amino acids. Trimming removed 3 bases at V and 3 bases at J, with 11 bases between. This chain links TRBV6-1 with TRBJ1-4; a possible D gene is TRBD1 (5 bases). The sample comprised peripheral blood. The source is a man aged 35 to 55 with acute or convalescent COVID-19. This CDR3 is CASSDITGPNEKLFF. The CDR3 DNA sequence: TGTGCCAGCAGTGATATTACAGGACCTAATGAAAAACTGTTTTTT.